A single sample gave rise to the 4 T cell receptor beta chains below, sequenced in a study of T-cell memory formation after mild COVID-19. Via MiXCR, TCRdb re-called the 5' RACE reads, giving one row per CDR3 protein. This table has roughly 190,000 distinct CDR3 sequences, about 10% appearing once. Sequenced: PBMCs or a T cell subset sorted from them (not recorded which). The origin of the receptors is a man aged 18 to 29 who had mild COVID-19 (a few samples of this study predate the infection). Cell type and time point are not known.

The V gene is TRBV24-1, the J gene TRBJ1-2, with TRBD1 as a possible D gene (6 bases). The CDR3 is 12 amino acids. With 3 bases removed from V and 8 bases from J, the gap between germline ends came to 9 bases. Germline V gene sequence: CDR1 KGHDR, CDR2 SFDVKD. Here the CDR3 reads CATSDGGGGYTF. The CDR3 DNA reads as TGTGCCACCAGTGATGGGGGCGGCGGCTACACCTTC.

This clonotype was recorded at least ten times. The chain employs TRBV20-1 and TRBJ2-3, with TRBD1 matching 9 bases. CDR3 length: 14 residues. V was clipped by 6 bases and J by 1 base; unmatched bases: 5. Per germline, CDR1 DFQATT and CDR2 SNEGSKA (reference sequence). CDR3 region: CSANRGLGTDTQYF. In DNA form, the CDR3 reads TGCAGTGCAAACAGGGGGCTGGGCACAGATACGCAGTATTTT.

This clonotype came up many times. This chain's CDR3 is CASSQEWASGGTDTQYF. The CDR3, as DNA: TGCGCCAGCAGCCAAGAATGGGCTAGCGGGGGCACAGATACGCAGTATTTT. The chain uses TRBV4-1 and TRBJ2-3; 9 nucleotides align to TRBD2. The CDR3 has 17 amino acids. Losses at the gene ends were 0 bases for V and 1 base for J; bases not matched to a gene: 5. Germline V CDR1 and CDR2: MGHRA, YSYEKL.

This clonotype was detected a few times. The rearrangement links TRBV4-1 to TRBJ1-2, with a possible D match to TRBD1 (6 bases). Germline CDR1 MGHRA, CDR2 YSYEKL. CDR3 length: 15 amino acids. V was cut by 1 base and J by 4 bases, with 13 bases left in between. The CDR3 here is CASSQAGAGAYGYTF. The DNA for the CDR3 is TGCGCCAGCAGCCAAGCGGGGGCAGGGGCCTATGGCTACACCTTC.